This TCR beta chain was captured by sequencing in a study of blood T cell repertoires in COVID-19. The overall study: T cells, B-cell-depleted T cells, or PBMCs supplied cDNA or gDNA.

In the authors' workflow: Reference gene primer amplification in the assay estimated nucleated cell counts. Assay: immunoSEQ multiplex PCR; the TCRdb copy retains only in-frame clones and omits some. V, J and clone size are taken as reported in that table, and D and trimming were inferred from the DNA itself. The sample carries around 300,000 clones, around 85% recorded once. V dropped 6 bases and J dropped 0; count of bases not matched to a gene: 5. The germline CDR1 and CDR2 sequences are MNHEY and SMNVEV (reference sequence). CDR3 size: 15 residues. The clonotype originates from a woman aged 25 to 45 who had recovered from COVID-19. Sequencing input: peripheral blood. The chain couples TRBV27 to TRBJ2-1, with 7 positions matching TRBD2. In nucleotides, the CDR3 is TGTGCCAGCAGCCTAGCGGACTCCTCCTACAATGAGCAGTTCTTC. Translated, it gives CASSLADSSYNEQFF.